This passage covers 8 T cell receptor beta chains from one sample sequenced in a study of cytomegalovirus exposure and HLA in healthy donors. PCR was performed using 60 Vbeta and 13 Jbeta primers. TCRdb's table, derived via immunoSEQ multiplex PCR, lists solely in-frame clones and lacks some. The table includes 150,000 or so clones, 80% detected once. The sample consisted of PBMCs. The receptor source for this set is a man aged 50 or older in good health and CMV-seronegative.

Here the CDR3 DNA reads TGTGCCAGCAGGGGGGGTGAAGAGACCCAGTACTTC. It translates to CASRGGEETQYF. The rearrangement links TRBV2 to TRBJ2-5; the D gene is possibly TRBD2 (6 bases). CDR1 and CDR2 (germline): SNHLY, FYNNEI. This CDR3 is 12 amino acids long. V lost 6 bases and J 3 bases, leaving 8 bases between the germline ends.

CDR3 region: CASRSTGGDETQYF. The CDR3 DNA follows: TGTGCCAGCAGGTCAACAGGGGGCGACGAGACCCAGTACTTC. The genes are TRBV27 and TRBJ2-5, with TRBD1 identical over 9 bases. With V trimmed by 6 bases and J by 5 bases, 7 bases remained unmatched. Germline V CDR1 and CDR2: MNHEY, SMNVEV (reference sequence). The CDR3 totals 14 residues.

The rearrangement joins TRBV6-1 to TRBJ1-1; the match to TRBD1 covers 8 bases. The germline V gene encodes CDR1 MNHNS and CDR2 SASEGT. The CDR3 has 14 residues. V lost 7 bases to trimming and J lost 0 bases; unmatched junction nucleotides: 4. Here the CDR3 reads CASTDRGLNTEAFF. In nucleotides, the CDR3 is TGTGCCAGCACAGACAGGGGCCTGAACACTGAAGCTTTCTTT.

This clone was detected only a few times. The chain carries TRBV10-2 and TRBJ1-5; unclear D gene. Germline V gene sequence: CDR1 WSHSY, CDR2 SAAADI. V lost 3 bases to trimming and J lost 9 bases, with 9 bases between them. The CDR3 covers 12 residues. This CDR3 reads CASSDPLSPQHF. The CDR3 DNA follows: TGCGCCAGCAGTGACCCCCTTTCGCCCCAGCATTTT.

The V call is TRBV7-2, the J call TRBJ1-1; TRBD1 is a possible D gene (6 bases). V was clipped by 5 bases and J by 0 bases, with 19 bases between them. This CDR3 comprises 17 residues. Germline CDR1 SGHTA, CDR2 FQGNSA. The CDR3 loop is CASSIIRGPNMNTEAFF. The CDR3 DNA sequence: TGTGCCAGCAGCATTATCAGGGGACCGAATATGAACACTGAAGCTTTCTTT.

This clone was seen once. Here the CDR3 reads CSVVGTGGFYEQYF. The CDR3 bases are TGCAGCGTTGTTGGGACAGGGGGCTTTTACGAGCAGTACTTC. The chain is built from TRBV29-1 and TRBJ2-7, with 12 positions matching TRBD1. The CDR3 spans 14 residues. The V and J ends lost 4 bases and 4 bases, in that order; junction bases with no gene match: 5. Looked up from germline, CDR1 is SQVTM and CDR2 is ANQGSEA.

The gene calls are TRBV7-2 and TRBJ2-5; TRBD2 might be the D (6 bases). The end of the DNA aligns better with TRBJ2-7, so the J call may be wrong. From germline, CDR1 is SGHTA and CDR2 FQGNSA. This CDR3 spans 15 amino acids. The CDR3 DNA reads as TGTGCCAGCAGCCCAGCCGCGCGGGGCTCCTACGAGCAGTACTTC. It specifies CASSPAARGSYEQYF.

The rearrangement links TRBV27 to TRBJ2-1, with a tentative D call TRBD2 (6 bases). The CDR3 loop spans 14 amino acids. Germline CDR1 MNHEY, CDR2 SMNVEV (reference sequence). The V and J ends lost 4 bases and 4 bases respectively, with 11 bases between them. In nucleotides, the CDR3 is TGTGCCAGCAGTTCTCTAGCGCAATACAATGAGCAGTTCTTC. Its translation: CASSSLAQYNEQFF.